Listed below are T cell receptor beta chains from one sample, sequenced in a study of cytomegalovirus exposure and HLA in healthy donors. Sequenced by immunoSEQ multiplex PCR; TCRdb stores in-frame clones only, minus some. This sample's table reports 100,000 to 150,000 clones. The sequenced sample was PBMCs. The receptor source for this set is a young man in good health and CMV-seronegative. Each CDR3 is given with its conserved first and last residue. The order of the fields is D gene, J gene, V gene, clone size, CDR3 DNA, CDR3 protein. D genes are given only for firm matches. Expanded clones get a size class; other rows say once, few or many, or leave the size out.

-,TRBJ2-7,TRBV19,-,TGTGCCAGTAGTACCCGGACAGACATACAGTACTTC,CASSTRTDIQYF
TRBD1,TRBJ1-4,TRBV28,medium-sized,TGTGCCAGCAGCACGGACAGGGAATTAGGTAGTAATGAAAAACTGTTTTTT,CASSTDRELGSNEKLFF
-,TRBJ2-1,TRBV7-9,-,TGTGCCAGCAACGGCGCGGGTATGAATGAGCAGTTCTTC,CASNGAGMNEQFF
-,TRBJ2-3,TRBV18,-,TGTGCCAGCTCACCACCGGGCGCAGGGCCTCGCACAGATACGCAGTATTTT,CASSPPGAGPRTDTQYF
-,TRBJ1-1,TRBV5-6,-,TGTGCCAGCAGCTTAGAGGGCAGCACTGAAGCTTTCTTT,CASSLEGSTEAFF
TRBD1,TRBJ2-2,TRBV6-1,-,TGTGCCAGCAGGGTCTCCGGGACAGGGTCCGGGGAGCTGTTTTTT,CASRVSGTGSGELFF
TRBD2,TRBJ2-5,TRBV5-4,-,TGTGCCAGCAGCCCAACGGGGGGTCTTAGGGAGACCCAGTACTTC,CASSPTGGLRETQYF
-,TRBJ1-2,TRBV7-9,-,TGTGCCAGCAGCTTTTCCGGGAACTATGGCTACACCTTC,CASSFSGNYGYTF
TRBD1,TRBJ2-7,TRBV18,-,TGCTCCTCCGGGACAGGGGCCTTCTACGAGCAGTACTTC,CSSGTGAFYEQYF
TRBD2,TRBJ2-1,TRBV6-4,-,TGTGCCAGCAGTGAGTCGTCCGGGACTAGCGGGGCGGGGGAGCAGTTCTTC,CASSESSGTSGAGEQFF
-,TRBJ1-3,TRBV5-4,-,TGTGCCAGCAGCCTCCAGGGCGTGTACTCTGGAAACACCATATATTTT,CASSLQGVYSGNTIYF
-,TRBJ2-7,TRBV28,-,TGTGCCGGGTCCGGGACACCGACCTACGAGCAGTACTTC,CAGSGTPTYEQYF
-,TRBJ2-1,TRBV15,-,TGTGCCACCAGCAGAGTGCGTTACAATGAGCAGTTCTTC,CATSRVRYNEQFF
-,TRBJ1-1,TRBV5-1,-,TGCGCCAGCAGTTTGCTACTGGGAGGAAACACTGAAGCTTTCTTT,CASSLLLGGNTEAFF
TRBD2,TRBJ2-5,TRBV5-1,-,TGCGCCAGCAGCTCCATCACTAGCGGGAGCGGAGAGACCCAGTACTTC,CASSSITSGSGETQYF
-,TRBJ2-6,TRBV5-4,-,TGTGCCAGCAGCCTGAGCTCTGGGGCCAACGTCCTGACTTTC,CASSLSSGANVLTF
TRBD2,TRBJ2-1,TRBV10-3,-,TGTGCCATCAGTGGGACTAGCGGGGGGCCTGACAATGAGCAGTTCTTC,CAISGTSGGPDNEQFF
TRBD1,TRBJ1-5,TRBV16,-,TGTGCCAGCAGCCTGACAGGGGGCGGGGGCAATCAGCCCCAGCATTTT,CASSLTGGGGNQPQHF
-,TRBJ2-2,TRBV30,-,TGTGCCTGGAAAAGGGGAACCGGGGAGCTGTTTTTT,CAWKRGTGELFF
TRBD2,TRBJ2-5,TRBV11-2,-,TGTGCCAGCAGCAAAAGCGGGGTAAAAGAGACCCAGTACTTC,CASSKSGVKETQYF
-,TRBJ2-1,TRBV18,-,TGTGCCAGCTCACCCTTAGTAACGTCCTACAATGAGCAGTTCTTC,CASSPLVTSYNEQFF
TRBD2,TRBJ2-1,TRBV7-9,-,TGTGCCAGCAGCGACGGTCTAGCGGGGCACAATGAGCAGTTCTTC,CASSDGLAGHNEQFF
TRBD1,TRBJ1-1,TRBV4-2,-,TGTGCCAGCAGCCCGCCGACAGGGATCGGGAACACTGAAGCTTTCTTT,CASSPPTGIGNTEAFF
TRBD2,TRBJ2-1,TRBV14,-,TGTGCCAGCAGCCTCTGGACTAGCGGTCCCTACAATGAGCAGTTCTTC,CASSLWTSGPYNEQFF
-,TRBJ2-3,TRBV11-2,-,TGTGCCAGCAGCCCCCGGGTGAGGAAGAGCACAGATACGCAGTATTTT,CASSPRVRKSTDTQYF
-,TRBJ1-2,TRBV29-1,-,TGCAGCGTTGGGGGGGACGGAAACTATGGCTACACCTTC,CSVGGDGNYGYTF
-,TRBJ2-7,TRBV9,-,TGTGCCAGCAGCGCTCAGGGGATAGGATTTTTGGAGCAGTACTTC,CASSAQGIGFLEQYF
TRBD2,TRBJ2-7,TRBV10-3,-,TGTGCCATCAGTGAGTCCCTCCTAGCGGCTTACGAGCAGTACTTC,CAISESLLAAYEQYF
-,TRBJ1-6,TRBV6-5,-,TGTGCCAGCAGTTACGACACAGGGTTGTCACCCCTCCACTTT,CASSYDTGLSPLHF
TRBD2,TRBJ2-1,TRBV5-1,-,TGCGCCAGCAGCTCGACTAGCGGGGTCTACAATGAGCAGTTCTTC,CASSSTSGVYNEQFF
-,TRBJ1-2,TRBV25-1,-,TGTGCCAGCAGTCAGGCAGTACAGGATGGCTACACCTTC,CASSQAVQDGYTF
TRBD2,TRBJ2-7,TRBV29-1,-,TGCACCTACTCTCTACCGACCCCCATGTGGGGGAGGGTCCACGAGCAGTACTTC,CTYSLPTPMWGRVHEQYF
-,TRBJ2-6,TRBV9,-,TGTGCCAGCAGCCCTTCCTCTGGGGCCAACGTCCTGACTTTC,CASSPSSGANVLTF
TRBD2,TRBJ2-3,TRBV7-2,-,TGTGCCAGCAGCGCTAGCGGGCCCCGTGGCACAGATACGCAGTATTTT,CASSASGPRGTDTQYF
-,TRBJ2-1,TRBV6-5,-,TGTGCCAGCAGGGCAGACAGGTCTCGAGGCAATGAGCAGTTCTTC,CASRADRSRGNEQFF
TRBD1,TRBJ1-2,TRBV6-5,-,TGTGCCACCCTCGACAGGGGAAGCTATGGCTACACCTTC,CATLDRGSYGYTF
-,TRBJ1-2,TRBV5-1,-,TGCGCCAGCAGCTTGGAAGACGGGGGTGGCTACACCTTC,CASSLEDGGGYTF
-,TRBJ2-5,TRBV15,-,TGTGCCACCAGCCCGGAGGCGGGGTATCAAGAGACCCAGTACTTC,CATSPEAGYQETQYF
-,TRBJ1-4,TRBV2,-,TGTGCCAGCAGGCGGAGCCCTTCTCTAAAACTGTTTTTT,CASRRSPSLKLFF
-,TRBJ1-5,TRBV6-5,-,TGTGCCAGCAGCAATGGACTCAATTATCAGCCCCAGCATTTT,CASSNGLNYQPQHF
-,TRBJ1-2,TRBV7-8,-,TGTGCCAGCAGCTTAGGGAGAAAGGATGACTATGGCTACACCTTC,CASSLGRKDDYGYTF
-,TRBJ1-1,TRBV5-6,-,TGTGCCAGCAGCTCTGGAGGGGTGAACACTGAAGCTTTCTTT,CASSSGGVNTEAFF
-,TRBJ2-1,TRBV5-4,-,TGTGCCAGCAGCTCGTCCGCGGGGTTGGATGAGCAGTTCTTC,CASSSSAGLDEQFF
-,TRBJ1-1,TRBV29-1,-,TGCAGCGTTGCTAGCGGGGGAGGAACTGAAGCTTTCTTT,CSVASGGGTEAFF
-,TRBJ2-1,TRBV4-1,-,TGCGCCAGCAGCCGTAATGTGGCCGGAGGTGAGCAGTTCTTC,CASSRNVAGGEQFF
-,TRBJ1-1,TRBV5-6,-,TGTGCCAGCAGCTTGGCGGCCACGGGCACTGAAGCTTTCTTT,CASSLAATGTEAFF
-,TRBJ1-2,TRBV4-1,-,TGCGCCAGCAGCCTACAGGGTTACTATGGCTACACCTTC,CASSLQGYYGYTF
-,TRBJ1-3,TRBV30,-,TGTGCCTGGGGGCCCGGACAGCTCTTCGGAAACACCATATATTTT,CAWGPGQLFGNTIYF
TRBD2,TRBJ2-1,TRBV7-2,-,TGTGCCAGCAGCGCCTTTAGCGGGAGGGCGAATGAGCAGTTCTTC,CASSAFSGRANEQFF
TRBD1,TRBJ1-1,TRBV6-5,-,TGTGCCAGCAGTTCCCCCACAGGGGGCACTGAAGCTTTCTTT,CASSSPTGGTEAFF
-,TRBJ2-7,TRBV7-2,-,TGTGCCAGCAGCTTAGATTCGGCAGGGGGGTCCTACGAGCAGTACTTC,CASSLDSAGGSYEQYF
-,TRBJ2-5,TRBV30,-,TGTGCCGGGGCAAGAGGAGCCGCTACCCGAGAGACCCAGTACTTC,CAGARGAATRETQYF
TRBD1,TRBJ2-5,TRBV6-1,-,TGTGCCAGCAGTGAGGACAGGGCGGCACAAGAGGCCCAGTACTTC,CASSEDRAAQEAQYF